These 31 T cell receptor beta chains were all obtained from the same sample, sequenced in a study of cytomegalovirus exposure and HLA in healthy donors (dated by TCRdb to 2016 to 2017). Library creation used the immunoSEQ multiplex PCR assay. Sourced from immuneACCESS, this table was stored by TCRdb with only in-frame sequences that have V and J called. A share of the clones is absent; for the studies checked, an unresolved V gene accounts for under half, and the remainder has no known explanation. The sample has 110,000 or so clones on record, approximately 96% of them singletons. The ten biggest clones cover 0.67% of the sample. The sequenced material came from PBMCs. Every receptor here comes from a woman between 18 and 30 years old in good health and CMV-seronegative.

The V gene is TRBV10-3, the J gene TRBJ2-7; possible D gene TRBD1, 7 bases. Trimming took off 1 base at V and 1 base at J, with 14 bases between the two ends. Germline CDR1 reads ENHRY; CDR2 reads SYGVKD. This CDR3 contains 16 residues. This chain's CDR3 is CAISEYPGDRSYEQYF. DNA of the CDR3: TGTGCCATCAGTGAGTACCCGGGGGACAGATCCTACGAGCAGTACTTC.

The rearrangement joins TRBV18 to TRBJ2-5; D might be TRBD1 (6 bases). The germline V and J ends were trimmed by 4 bases and 2 bases, with 11 bases remaining between them. The CDR3 has 14 amino acids. Germline CDR1 reads KGHSH; CDR2 reads LQKENI. The CDR3 coding sequence is TGTGCCAGCTCACTTTGGACAGATCAAGAGACCCAGTACTTC. As protein: CASSLWTDQETQYF.

This chain uses TRBV9 with TRBJ2-5; 9 bases align to TRBD1. CDR1 and CDR2 from the germline V gene are SGDLS and YYNGEE. V lost 0 bases and J lost 6; bases outside the gene matches: 6. The CDR3 extends over 15 amino acids. CDR3 nucleotide sequence: TGTGCCAGCAGCGTAGCCGGGACAGGGTGGAAGACCCAGTACTTC. Translating it yields CASSVAGTGWKTQYF.

The chain links TRBV6-5 to TRBJ2-5; 7 bases are a match to TRBD2. CDR3 length equals 14 residues. J lost 3 bases, V lost 2 bases, and 3 bases had no gene match. Germline CDR1 and CDR2: MNHEY and SVGAGI. CDR3 residues: CASSYGGREETQYF. CDR3 sequence (DNA): TGTGCCAGCAGTTACGGGGGGAGGGAAGAGACCCAGTACTTC.

The CDR3, as DNA: TGTGCCAGCATCGCTCGGGACAATGAGCAGTTCTTC. Encoded protein: CASIARDNEQFF. The chain recombines TRBV5-4 with TRBJ2-1; the D is unclear. Looked up from germline, CDR1 is SGHNT and CDR2 is YYREEE (reference sequence). This CDR3 has 12 amino acids. Between the trimmed V and J ends, which lost 6 bases and 5 bases, there was a span of 9 bases.

This rearrangement joins TRBV20-1 to TRBJ1-2; D gene ambiguous. Germline assignment: CDR1 DFQATT and CDR2 SNEGSKA (reference sequence). The CDR3 runs to 11 residues. Trimming stripped 0 bases from V and 10 bases from J, with 9 bases between. CDR3 coding DNA: TGCAGTGCTAGAGACAAGCCCAACTACACCTTC. Protein product: CSARDKPNYTF.

V gene TRBV29-1 combines with J gene TRBJ2-7, with a possible D match to TRBD1 (5 bases). V lost 2 bases and J 1 base, leaving 15 bases between the germline ends. The CDR3 sequence is 15 residues long. Germline V gene lookup returns CDR1 SQVTM and CDR2 ANQGSEA. CDR3 nucleotides: TGCAGCGTTGAATCTTCTTCTGACAGTTCCTACGAGCAGTACTTC. This gives the protein CSVESSSDSSYEQYF.

This rearrangement joins TRBV2 to TRBJ2-4, with TRBD1 matching over 7 bases. Germline loops: CDR1 SNHLY, CDR2 FYNNEI. V shed 5 bases and J 3 bases; nucleotides not matched to a gene: 7. CDR3 length equals 15 residues. The CDR3, as DNA: TGTGCCAGCAGTTACAGGGGAGTGGGCAAAAACATTCAGTACTTC. It is translated as CASSYRGVGKNIQYF. The full variable domain, its missing parts supplied by reference TRBV2 and TRBJ2-4, is EPEVTQTPSHQVTQMGQEVILRCVPISNHLYFYWYRQILGQKVEFLVSFYNNEISEKSEIFDDQFSVERPDGSNFTLKIRSTKLEDSAMYFCASSYRGVGKNIQYFGAGTRLSVL.

The rearrangement links TRBV2 to TRBJ1-5; 10 bases fit TRBD1. J gave up 3 bases and V 7 bases, and 12 bases lay outside the gene matches. The CDR3 has 17 amino acids. CDR1 and CDR2 from the germline V gene are SNHLY and FYNNEI. CDR3 loop: CASKPGTGEGANQPQHF. As DNA, the CDR3 is TGTGCCAGCAAACCAGGGACAGGGGAAGGGGCCAATCAGCCCCAGCATTTT.

This clone was observed a single time. V is TRBV18 and J is TRBJ2-5; 10 bases align to TRBD2. CDR3 size: 14 residues. Looked up from germline, CDR1 is KGHSH and CDR2 is LQKENI. V was clipped by 4 bases and J by 3 bases; unmatched bases: 2. The CDR3 DNA reads TGTGCCAGCTCACACGGGACTAGCGAAGAGACCCAGTACTTC. It encodes CASSHGTSEETQYF.

This chain links TRBV30 with TRBJ1-3, with D hard to call. The CDR3 covers 14 residues. CDR1 is GTSNPN, CDR2 SVGIG, per germline (reference sequence). V was shortened by 0 bases and J by 2 bases, with 8 bases between the two germline ends. Here the CDR3 reads CAWSVLTAGNTIYF. The CDR3 nucleotides read TGTGCCTGGAGTGTTCTTACGGCTGGAAACACCATATATTTT.

This chain joins TRBV27 and TRBJ1-2; TRBD1 agrees at 8 bases. The CDR3 is 15 amino acids. V gave up 6 bases and J gave up 0 bases; unmatched junction bases: 6. CDR1 and CDR2 (germline): MNHEY, SMNVEV (reference sequence). The CDR3 protein is CASSLRGQANYGYTF. The CDR3 DNA reads as TGTGCCAGCAGCCTCCGGGGACAGGCTAACTATGGCTACACCTTC.

The chain is built from TRBV5-1 and TRBJ1-2, with D perhaps TRBD1 (5 bases). This CDR3 region has 16 residues. V was trimmed by 0 bases and J by 0 bases, leaving 12 bases between them. Germline loops: CDR1 SGHRS, CDR2 YFSETQ. CDR3 DNA: TGCGCCAGCAGCTTGGCGGGGGGTTTAGCTAACTATGGCTACACCTTC. Translation: CASSLAGGLANYGYTF.

The J gene is TRBJ1-6, the V gene TRBV9; 7 bases match TRBD1. The V gene end was trimmed by 0 bases and the J gene end by 7 bases; junction bases not matched to a gene: 4. CDR1 is SGDLS and CDR2 is YYNGEE in the germline V gene. This CDR3 spans 15 amino acids. The CDR3, as DNA: TGTGCCAGCAGCGTAGAGCAGGGGGGCAATTCACCCCTCCACTTT. It yields the protein CASSVEQGGNSPLHF.

V and J are TRBV10-1 and TRBJ1-5; TRBD1 agrees at 10 bases. Germline V lookup: CDR1 WNHNN, CDR2 SYGVQD (reference sequence). V was clipped by 3 bases and J by 6 bases; unmatched bases: 5. The CDR3 totals 15 residues. The CDR3 sequence: CASSDDRGLGQPQHF. The CDR3 DNA reads as TGCGCCAGCAGTGACGACAGGGGGCTTGGTCAGCCCCAGCATTTT.

This clone occurred a few times. One end of the junction fails to match germline, which may point to a read error. This chain connects TRBV2 to TRBJ2-7, with D perhaps TRBD2 (6 bases). This CDR3 has 11 residues. In germline, CDR1 is SNHLY, CDR2 FYNNEI. In nucleotides, the CDR3 is TGTGCCAGCAGTGAATGGATTCGGAGGGACTTC. It yields the protein CASSEWIRRDF.

This chain links TRBV20-1 with TRBJ2-7; D might be TRBD2 (5 bases). Trimming removed 5 bases at V and 6 bases at J, with 11 bases between. CDR1 and CDR2 (germline): DFQATT, SNEGSKA (reference sequence). The CDR3 sequence is 11 residues long. CDR3 in amino acids: CSAGGSSEQYF. CDR3 nucleotides: TGCAGTGCTGGAGGTAGCTCCGAGCAGTACTTC.

The J gene is TRBJ2-1, the V gene TRBV9; TRBD2 matches 9 bases. Germline V gene sequence: CDR1 SGDLS, CDR2 YYNGEE. After removal of 3 bases from V and 2 bases from J, the junction contained 6 bases not matched to a gene. This CDR3 is 16 amino acids long. The CDR3 nucleotides are TGTGCCAGCAGCGCAGGGACTAGCAGGACCTACAATGAGCAGTTCTTC. Its protein is CASSAGTSRTYNEQFF. Combining the CDR3 with reference TRBV9 and TRBJ2-1 gives the whole variable domain DSGVTQTPKHLITATGQRVTLRCSPRSGDLSVYWYQQSLDQGLQFLIQYYNGEERAKGNILERFSAQQFPDLHSELNLSSLELGDSALYFCASSAGTSRTYNEQFFGPGTRLTVL.

This clone appeared once. The chain uses TRBV30 and TRBJ1-2, with no clear D. This CDR3 is 12 amino acids long. V was cut by 4 bases and J by 4 bases, with 10 bases left in between. Looked up from germline, CDR1 is GTSNPN and CDR2 is SVGIG (reference sequence). For the CDR3, the DNA is TGTGCCTGGAAATATGGCCTCTATGGCTACACCTTC. Its protein is CAWKYGLYGYTF.

The J gene is TRBJ1-2, the V gene TRBV18; TRBD1 agrees at 7 bases. Germline CDR1 KGHSH, CDR2 LQKENI. Losses at the gene ends were 3 bases for V and 6 bases for J; bases not matched to a gene: 4. The CDR3 length is 13 residues. In DNA, the CDR3 is TGTGCCAGCTCACCTAGGACAGGCGATGGCTACACCTTC. This gives the protein CASSPRTGDGYTF.

This sequence joins TRBV7-9 and TRBJ2-1; D gene unclear. This CDR3 has 14 residues. V was cut by 5 bases and J by 4 bases, with 12 bases left in between. CDR1 is SEHNR, CDR2 FQNEAQ, per germline (reference sequence). CDR3 amino acids: CASSPLEEYNEQFF. The DNA for the CDR3 is TGTGCCAGCAGCCCCCTAGAGGAATACAATGAGCAGTTCTTC.

This clone has just one count. The chain couples TRBV2 to TRBJ2-5; 8 nucleotides line up with TRBD2. V lost 5 bases to trimming and J lost 2 bases; unmatched junction nucleotides: 19. The CDR3 spans 19 residues. Germline V gene sequence: CDR1 SNHLY, CDR2 FYNNEI. The CDR3 region has the DNA TGTGCCAGCAGTCCCGTCAAAAACATTAAAGGGACTAGACAAGAGACCCAGTACTTC. The encoded protein is CASSPVKNIKGTRQETQYF.

This clone appeared a single time. This chain uses TRBV7-9 with TRBJ2-5, with 7 bases lining up with TRBD1. J was trimmed by 3 bases and V by 5 bases; bases with no gene match: 12. CDR1 SEHNR and CDR2 FQNEAQ come from the germline V gene (reference sequence). This CDR3 comprises 16 residues. The CDR3 sequence: CASSLTGIFLKETQYF. The CDR3 bases are TGTGCCAGCAGCCTGACAGGGATTTTTTTGAAAGAGACCCAGTACTTC.

The gene calls are TRBV4-1 and TRBJ2-7, with 7 bases lining up with TRBD1. The length of the CDR3 is 14 residues. With 4 bases clipped from V and 5 bases from J, the junction kept 8 bases outside the gene matches. CDR1 and CDR2 from the germline V gene are MGHRA and YSYEKL. Here the CDR3 reads CASSLRDSVNEQYF. For the CDR3, the DNA is TGCGCCAGCAGCCTCCGGGACAGCGTCAACGAGCAGTACTTC.

V and J are TRBV29-1 and TRBJ2-1; D is possibly TRBD2 (5 bases). The V end lost 0 bases, the J end lost 9 bases, and 15 bases lay between the germline ends. The germline V gene has CDR1 SQVTM and CDR2 ANQGSEA. The CDR3 has 14 residues. The CDR3 sequence: CSVEDFFGGGEQFF. In nucleotides, the CDR3 is TGCAGCGTTGAAGATTTCTTCGGTGGAGGTGAGCAGTTCTTC.

The gene calls are TRBV4-3 and TRBJ1-1, with D possibly TRBD1 on 5 matching bases. The CDR3 sequence is 16 residues long. V was trimmed by 0 bases and J by 1 base, leaving 12 bases between them. In germline, CDR1 is LGHNA, CDR2 YSLEER. CDR3 DNA sequence: TGCGCCAGCAGCCAAGAAGCCCTGGGGGGGAACACTGAAGCTTTCTTT. Translation: CASSQEALGGNTEAFF.

This clone has a single count. The gene calls are TRBV7-9 and TRBJ1-1; tentative D call: TRBD1 (5 bases). Looked up from germline, CDR1 is SEHNR and CDR2 is FQNEAQ (reference sequence). This CDR3 contains 14 residues. V was cut by 5 bases and J by 1 base, with 11 bases left in between. The CDR3 loop reads CASSPGPANTEAFF. The CDR3 nucleotides read TGTGCCAGCAGCCCAGGGCCGGCGAACACTGAAGCTTTCTTT.

This chain connects TRBV19 to TRBJ1-1, with 7 bases aligning to TRBD1. The V gene end was trimmed by 7 bases and the J gene end by 6 bases; junction bases not matched to a gene: 17. The CDR3 is made up of 16 amino acids. Looked up from germline, CDR1 is LNHDA and CDR2 is SQIVND (reference sequence). CDR3 in DNA: TGTGCCAGTAACCCCATAGGGACAGAGCCGGACGCTGAAGCTTTCTTT. Translation: CASNPIGTEPDAEAFF. Full variable domain (rest looked up from reference TRBV19 and TRBJ1-1): DGGITQSPKYLFRKEGQNVTLSCEQNLNHDAMYWYRQDPGQGLRLIYYSQIVNDFQKGDIAEGYSVSREKKESFPLTVTSAQKNPTAFYLCASNPIGTEPDAEAFFGQGTRLTVV.

This chain links TRBV5-8 with TRBJ2-4; TRBD1 matches 7 bases. Germline loops: CDR1 SGHTS, CDR2 YDEGEE. The junction had 12 bases not matched to a gene; V was cut back by 4 bases and J by 8 bases. This CDR3 comprises 15 residues. Here the CDR3 DNA reads TGTGCCAGCAGCCAAAGACAGGGCCTAGGGGACATTCAGTACTTC. This sequence encodes CASSQRQGLGDIQYF.

The rearrangement uses TRBV5-6 and TRBJ2-1; maybe TRBD1 (5 bases). V was clipped by 4 bases and J by 9 bases, with 23 bases between them. CDR1 is SGHDT and CDR2 is YYEEEE in the germline V gene. This CDR3 contains 16 residues. CDR3 bases: TGTGCCAGCAGCCCCCTCGGGTCAGATCTCACAGGTGAGCAGTTCTTC. Translated, it gives CASSPLGSDLTGEQFF.

The chain couples TRBV7-9 to TRBJ2-3; maybe TRBD2 (5 bases). The V and J ends lost 4 bases and 1 base respectively, with 9 bases between them. CDR3 length: 14 residues. The germline gives CDR1 SEHNR, CDR2 FQNEAQ (reference sequence). The CDR3 DNA reads as TGTGCCAGCAGCTCGGAGGCGGGCACAGATACGCAGTATTTT. The encoded protein is CASSSEAGTDTQYF.